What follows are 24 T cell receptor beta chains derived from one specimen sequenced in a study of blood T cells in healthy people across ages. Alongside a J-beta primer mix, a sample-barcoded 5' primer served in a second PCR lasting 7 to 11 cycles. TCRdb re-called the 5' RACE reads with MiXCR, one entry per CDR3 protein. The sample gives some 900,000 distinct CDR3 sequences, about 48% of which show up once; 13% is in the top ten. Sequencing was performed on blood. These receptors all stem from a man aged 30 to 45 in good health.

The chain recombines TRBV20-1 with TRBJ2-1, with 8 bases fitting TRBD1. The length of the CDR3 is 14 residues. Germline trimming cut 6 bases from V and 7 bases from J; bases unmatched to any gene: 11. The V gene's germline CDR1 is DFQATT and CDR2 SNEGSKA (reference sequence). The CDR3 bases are TGCAGTGCAGTACCAGGGGGCAGGTTGAATGAGCAGTTCTTC. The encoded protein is CSAVPGGRLNEQFF.

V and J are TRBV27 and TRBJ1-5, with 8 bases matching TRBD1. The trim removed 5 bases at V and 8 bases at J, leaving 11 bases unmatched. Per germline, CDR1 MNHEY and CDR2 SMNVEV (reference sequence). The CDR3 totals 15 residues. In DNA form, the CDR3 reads TGTGCCAGCAGTCCAACAGGACAGGGTTTAGAGCCCCAGCATTTT. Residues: CASSPTGQGLEPQHF.

This CDR3 reads CASSEVRGSGYGYTF. CDR3 in DNA: TGTGCCAGCAGTGAAGTCCGAGGCAGTGGCTATGGCTACACCTTC. The chain employs TRBV2 and TRBJ1-2; no definite D call. Germline loops: CDR1 SNHLY, CDR2 FYNNEI. V gave up 1 base and J gave up 4 bases, with 13 bases separating them. The CDR3 is 15 amino acids. The complete variable domain, with remaining parts taken from reference TRBV2 and TRBJ1-2, reads EPEVTQTPSHQVTQMGQEVILRCVPISNHLYFYWYRQILGQKVEFLVSFYNNEISEKSEIFDDQFSVERPDGSNFTLKIRSTKLEDSAMYFCASSEVRGSGYGYTFGSGTRLTVV.

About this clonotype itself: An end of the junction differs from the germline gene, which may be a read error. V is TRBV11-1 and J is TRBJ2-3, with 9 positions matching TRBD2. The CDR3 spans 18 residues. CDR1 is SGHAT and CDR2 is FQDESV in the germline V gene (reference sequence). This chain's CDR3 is CVSSLVVLAGTRTDTQYF. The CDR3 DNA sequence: TGTGTCAGCAGCTTAGTCGTCCTAGCGGGGACTCGCACAGATACGCAGTATTTT.

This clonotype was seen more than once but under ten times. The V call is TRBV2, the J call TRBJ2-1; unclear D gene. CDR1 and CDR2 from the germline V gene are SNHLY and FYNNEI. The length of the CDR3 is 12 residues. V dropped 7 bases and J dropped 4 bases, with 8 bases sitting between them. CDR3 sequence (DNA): TGTGCCAGCAACACAAATTACAATGAGCAGTTCTTC. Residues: CASNTNYNEQFF.

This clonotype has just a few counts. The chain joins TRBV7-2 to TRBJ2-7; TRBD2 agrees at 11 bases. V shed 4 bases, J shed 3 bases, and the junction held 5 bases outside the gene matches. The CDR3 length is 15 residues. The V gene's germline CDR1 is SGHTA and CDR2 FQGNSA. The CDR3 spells CASSSTSGVGYEQYF. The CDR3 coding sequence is TGTGCCAGCAGCTCGACTAGCGGGGTTGGCTACGAGCAGTACTTC.

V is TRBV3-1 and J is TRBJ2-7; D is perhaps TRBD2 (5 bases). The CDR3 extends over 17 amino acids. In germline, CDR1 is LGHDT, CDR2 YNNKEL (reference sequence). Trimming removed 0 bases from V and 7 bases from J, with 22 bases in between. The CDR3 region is CASSQETEGVLTREQYF. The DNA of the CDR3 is TGTGCCAGCAGCCAAGAGACCGAGGGAGTCTTGACGCGGGAGCAGTACTTC.

CDR3 loop: CASLRVDTQYF. The CDR3 DNA follows: TGTGCCAGCCTTCGAGTAGATACGCAGTATTTT. The chain is built from TRBV12-3 or TRBV12-4 and TRBJ2-3; D gene uncertain. Trimming shortened V by 8 bases and J by 5 bases, and 8 bases separated the two germline ends. The CDR3 is 11 amino acids.

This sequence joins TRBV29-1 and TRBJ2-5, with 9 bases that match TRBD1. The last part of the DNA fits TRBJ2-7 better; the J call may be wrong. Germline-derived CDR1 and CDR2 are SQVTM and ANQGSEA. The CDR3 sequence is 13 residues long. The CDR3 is CSVSGQGDYEQYF. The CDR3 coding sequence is TGCAGTGTGTCGGGACAGGGAGACTACGAGCAGTACTTC.

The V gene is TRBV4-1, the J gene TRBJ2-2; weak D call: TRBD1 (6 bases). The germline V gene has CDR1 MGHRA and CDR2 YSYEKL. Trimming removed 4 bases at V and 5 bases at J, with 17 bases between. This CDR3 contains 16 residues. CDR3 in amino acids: CASSRSWSRGTGELFF. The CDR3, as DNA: TGCGCCAGCAGCCGTTCGTGGTCGAGGGGGACCGGGGAGCTGTTTTTT.

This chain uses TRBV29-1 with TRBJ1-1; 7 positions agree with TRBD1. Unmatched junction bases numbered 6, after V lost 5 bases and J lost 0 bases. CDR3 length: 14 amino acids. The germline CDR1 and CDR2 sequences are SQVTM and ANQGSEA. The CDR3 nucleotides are TGCAGCGTTACGGACAGGACCTTGAACACTGAAGCTTTCTTT. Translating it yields CSVTDRTLNTEAFF.

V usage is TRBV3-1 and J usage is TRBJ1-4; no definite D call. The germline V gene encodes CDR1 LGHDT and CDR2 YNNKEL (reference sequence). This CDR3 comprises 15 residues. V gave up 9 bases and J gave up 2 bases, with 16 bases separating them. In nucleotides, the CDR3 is TGTGCCAGTCGTTCCCCGGTGGGGACTAATGAAAAACTGTTTTTT. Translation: CASRSPVGTNEKLFF.

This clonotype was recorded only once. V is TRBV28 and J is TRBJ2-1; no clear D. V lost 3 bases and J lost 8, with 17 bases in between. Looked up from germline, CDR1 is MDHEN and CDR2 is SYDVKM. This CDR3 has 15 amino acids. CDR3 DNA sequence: TGTGCCAGCAGTTTGGGCCCAGGCCCTGGGGATGAGCAGTTCTTC. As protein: CASSLGPGPGDEQFF.

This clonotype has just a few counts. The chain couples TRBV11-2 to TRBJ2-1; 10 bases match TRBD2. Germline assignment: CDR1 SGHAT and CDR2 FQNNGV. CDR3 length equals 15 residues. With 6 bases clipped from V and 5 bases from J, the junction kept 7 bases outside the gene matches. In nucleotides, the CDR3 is TGTGCCAGCAGTCTACTAGCGGGGTTAAACAATGAGCAGTTCTTC. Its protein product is CASSLLAGLNNEQFF.

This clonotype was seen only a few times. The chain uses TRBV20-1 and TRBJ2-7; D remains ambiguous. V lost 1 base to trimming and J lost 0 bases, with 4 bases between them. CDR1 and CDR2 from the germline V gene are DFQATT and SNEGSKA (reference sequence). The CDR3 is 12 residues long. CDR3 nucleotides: TGCAGTGCTAGAGCCAGCTCCTACGAGCAGTACTTC. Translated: CSARASSYEQYF.

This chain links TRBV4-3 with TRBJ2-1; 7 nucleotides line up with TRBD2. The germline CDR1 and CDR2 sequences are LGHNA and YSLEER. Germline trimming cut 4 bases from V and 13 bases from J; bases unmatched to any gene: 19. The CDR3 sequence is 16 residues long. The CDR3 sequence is CASSLSGTNMKETQFF. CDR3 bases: TGCGCCAGCAGCCTTTCCGGGACTAACATGAAAGAGACCCAGTTCTTC.

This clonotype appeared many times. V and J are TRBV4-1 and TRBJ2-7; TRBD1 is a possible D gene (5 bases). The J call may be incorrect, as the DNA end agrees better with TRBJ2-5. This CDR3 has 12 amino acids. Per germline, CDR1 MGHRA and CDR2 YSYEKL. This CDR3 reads CASSSWGETQYF. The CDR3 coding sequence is TGCGCCAGCAGCTCCTGGGGCGAGACCCAGTACTTC.

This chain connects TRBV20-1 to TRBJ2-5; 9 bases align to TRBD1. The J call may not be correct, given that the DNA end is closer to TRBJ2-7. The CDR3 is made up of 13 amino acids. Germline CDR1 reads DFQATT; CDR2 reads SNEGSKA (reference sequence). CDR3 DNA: TGCAGTGCTAGTAACAGGGGGCGGTACGAGCAGTACTTC. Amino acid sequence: CSASNRGRYEQYF.

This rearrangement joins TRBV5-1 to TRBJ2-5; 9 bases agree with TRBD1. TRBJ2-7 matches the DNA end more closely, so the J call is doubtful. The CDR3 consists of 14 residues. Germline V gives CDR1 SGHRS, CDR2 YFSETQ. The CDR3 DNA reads TGCGCCAGCAGCGTAGGGGACAGGGCCCACGAGCAGTACTTC. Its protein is CASSVGDRAHEQYF.

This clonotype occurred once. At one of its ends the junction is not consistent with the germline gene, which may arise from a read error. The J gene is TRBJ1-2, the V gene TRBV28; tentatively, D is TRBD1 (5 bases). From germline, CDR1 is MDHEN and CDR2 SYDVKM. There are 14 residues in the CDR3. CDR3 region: CASSLSGTGGGCTF. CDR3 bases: TGTGCCAGCAGTTTGTCGGGTACAGGTGGCGGCTGCACCTTC.

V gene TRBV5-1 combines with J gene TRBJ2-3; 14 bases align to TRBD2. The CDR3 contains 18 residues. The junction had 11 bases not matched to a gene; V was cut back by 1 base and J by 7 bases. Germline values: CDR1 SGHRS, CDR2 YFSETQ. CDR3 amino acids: CASSLLGLAGAIQNTQYF. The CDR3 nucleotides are TGCGCCAGCAGCTTGTTGGGACTAGCGGGGGCCATTCAAAATACGCAGTATTTT.

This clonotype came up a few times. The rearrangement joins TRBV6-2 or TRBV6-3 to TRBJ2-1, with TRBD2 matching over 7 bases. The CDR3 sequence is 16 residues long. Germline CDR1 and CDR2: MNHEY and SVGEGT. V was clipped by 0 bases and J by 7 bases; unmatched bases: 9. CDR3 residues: CASSYSGLADPNEQFF. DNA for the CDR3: TGTGCCAGCAGTTACTCTGGGCTAGCGGACCCGAATGAGCAGTTCTTC.

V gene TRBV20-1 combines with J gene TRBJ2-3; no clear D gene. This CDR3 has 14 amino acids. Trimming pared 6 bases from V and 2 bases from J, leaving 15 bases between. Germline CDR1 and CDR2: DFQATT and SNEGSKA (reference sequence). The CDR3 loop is CSATDPWNTDTQYF. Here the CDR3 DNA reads TGCAGTGCAACCGACCCCTGGAACACAGATACGCAGTATTTT.

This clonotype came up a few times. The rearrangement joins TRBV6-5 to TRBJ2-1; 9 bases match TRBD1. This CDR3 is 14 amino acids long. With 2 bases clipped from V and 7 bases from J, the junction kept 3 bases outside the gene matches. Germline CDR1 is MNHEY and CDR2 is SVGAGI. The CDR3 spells CASSYATGGNEQFF. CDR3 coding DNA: TGTGCCAGCAGTTACGCGACAGGGGGGAATGAGCAGTTCTTC.